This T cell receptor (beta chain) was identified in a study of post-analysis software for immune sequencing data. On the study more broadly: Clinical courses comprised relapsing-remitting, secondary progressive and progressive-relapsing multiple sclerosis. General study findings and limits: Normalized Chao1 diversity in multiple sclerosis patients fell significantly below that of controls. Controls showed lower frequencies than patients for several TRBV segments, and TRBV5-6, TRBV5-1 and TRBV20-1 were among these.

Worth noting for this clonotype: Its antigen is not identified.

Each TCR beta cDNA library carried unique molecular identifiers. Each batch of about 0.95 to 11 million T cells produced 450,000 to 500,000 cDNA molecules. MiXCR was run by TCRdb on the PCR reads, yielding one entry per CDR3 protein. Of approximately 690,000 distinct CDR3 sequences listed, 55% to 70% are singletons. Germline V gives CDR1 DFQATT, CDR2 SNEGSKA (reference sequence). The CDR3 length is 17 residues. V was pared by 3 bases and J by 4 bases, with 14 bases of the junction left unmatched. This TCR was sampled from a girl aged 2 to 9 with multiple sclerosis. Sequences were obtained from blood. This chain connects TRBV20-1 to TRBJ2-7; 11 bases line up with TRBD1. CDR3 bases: TGCAGTGCTAGCCAAGCTATTCGGACAGGGGGCAGGTACGAGCAGTACTTC. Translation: CSASQAIRTGGRYEQYF.